Listed below are T cell receptor beta chains from one sample, sequenced in a study of blood T cell repertoires in COVID-19. Generated by immunoSEQ multiplex PCR, the TCRdb table keeps only in-frame clones and is missing some. The table has about 250,000 clones, roughly 87% seen once. The sequenced sample consisted of PBMCs or T cells enriched from blood (not recorded which). The receptors stem from a woman aged 25 to 45 with acute COVID-19. Each CDR3 is given with its conserved first and last residue. A D gene is named only where the DNA matches it firmly.

D	V	J	CDR3
TRBD2	TRBV15	TRBJ2-1	CATSREGAGTSGGASNEQFF
TRBD1	TRBV29-1	TRBJ1-2	CSVGGQAYGYTF
TRBD1	TRBV9	TRBJ1-2	CASSVGSGGSYGYTF
TRBD1	TRBV27	TRBJ1-4	CASSDRGFRSEKLFF
.	TRBV5-1	TRBJ1-1	CASSLTGMNTEAFF
TRBD2	TRBV9	TRBJ2-3	CASSVGVAGGGTDTQYF
TRBD1	TRBV27	TRBJ1-1	CASSPADRGYDTEAFF
TRBD1	TRBV4-3	TRBJ1-1	CASSQQGADEAFF
.	TRBV3-1/TRBV3-2	TRBJ2-7	CASSQDRFSYEQYF
TRBD1	TRBV5-1	TRBJ2-3	CASSRDRGSTDTQYF
TRBD1	TRBV7-9	TRBJ2-7	CASSPRGYDSYEQYF
TRBD1	TRBV30	TRBJ1-5	CAWSVGQGGSNQPQHF
.	TRBV13	TRBJ2-6	CASSLDLSGANVLTF
.	TRBV2	TRBJ1-5	CAGGIWRNQPQHF
.	TRBV6-5	TRBJ2-6	CATGQLPWGANVLTF
TRBD2	TRBV7-2	TRBJ2-7	CASSKSGGDEQYF
.	TRBV7-9	TRBJ2-6	CATSQTYSGANVLTF
TRBD1	TRBV5-1	TRBJ2-5	CASRVGTGTGETQYF
.	TRBV7-2	TRBJ1-3	CASSLEIPGPGVGNTIYF
TRBD2	TRBV7-9	TRBJ2-1	CASSLGAGDYNEQFF
.	TRBV19	TRBJ1-2	CASRRGLEDYGYTF
TRBD1	TRBV5-1	TRBJ1-1	CASSPQRGTGRVGAFF
.	TRBV7-8	TRBJ1-6	CASSSRDSYNSPLHF
TRBD1	TRBV7-2	TRBJ2-3	CASSPQGAPPDTQYF
.	TRBV6-5	TRBJ1-5	CASRRDLTGDQPQHF
.	TRBV10-2	TRBJ2-7	CASIEEGRTTYEQYF
TRBD1	TRBV12-5	TRBJ1-2	CASGSTLDRGDGYTF
TRBD1	TRBV2	TRBJ1-6	CASSGGTGYNSPLHF
.	TRBV12-3/TRBV12-4	TRBJ1-3	CASSPRVNTIYF
.	TRBV5-1	TRBJ1-2	CASSFGGGDGYTF
.	TRBV5-6	TRBJ2-5	CASSPQGGGGQETQYF
.	TRBV29-1	TRBJ1-1	CSEQGTVTEAFF
TRBD1	TRBV4-1	TRBJ2-1	CASSRLLQGSRDNEQFF
TRBD1	TRBV5-4	TRBJ2-2	CASSSGQGVTGELFF
.	TRBV6-5	TRBJ1-2	CASTTGGATNYGYTF
.	TRBV29-1	TRBJ1-1	CSVASGNTEAFF
TRBD1	TRBV2	TRBJ1-2	CAGHTGVNGYTF
TRBD1	TRBV5-4	TRBJ2-7	CASSWTGWGSSYEQYF